This TCR beta chain was retrieved from a study of molecular identifiers for immune sequencing clone quantification. Notes on the study in general: The study found clones above 20 RNA copies held over 99% of effector molecules and under 1% in naive cells.

Each CDR3 protein is one row after TCRdb ran MiXCR on the PCR reads. In the table there are about 100,000 distinct CDR3 sequences, roughly 38% of which are singletons. The germline V gene has CDR1 LGHNA and CDR2 YSLEER. The V end lost 4 bases, the J end lost 0 bases, and 7 bases lay between the germline ends. This CDR3 is 14 amino acids long. The sample holds a few counts of this clonotype. Its cognate antigen is unknown. Sorted cells numbering roughly 19,000 to 1,100,000, with 10%, 30% or 50% RNA, yielded the naive CD8 libraries. Naive CD8 T cells were sorted as CD8+CD4-CCR7+CD45RA+. Sequencing was carried out using naive CD8+ T cells from blood, with Jurkat cell RNA spiked in. Subset specified: FACS-sorted CD8+CD4-CCR7+CD45RA+ naive T cells. This clonotype was sampled from a human donor in good health. Some libraries in this study had Jurkat cell RNA spiked in. The chain links TRBV4-3 to TRBJ2-4; D perhaps matches TRBD2 (5 bases). CDR3 sequence (DNA): TGCGCCAGCAGCCCCGGGGTAGCCAAAAACATTCAGTACTTC. Translated: CASSPGVAKNIQYF.